This T cell receptor beta chain comes out of a study of cytomegalovirus exposure and HLA in healthy donors. Study-wide points: Earlier results showed most TCR beta V segments being productive about 87% or about 30% of the time. Likely technical artifact: a cluster of highly shared sequence variants. TCR beta sequences reportedly predicted most subjects' HLA-A and HLA-B alleles accurately.

Remarks on this clone: The antigen is unknown.

The V and J ends lost 0 bases and 2 bases respectively, with 5 bases between them. The CDR3 length is 12 residues. Germline lookup yields CDR1 GTSNPN and CDR2 SVGIG (reference sequence). PCR amplification relied on 60 Vbeta primers (plus 13 Jbeta primers). Using immunoSEQ multiplex PCR, the repertoire was profiled, and TCRdb retains in-frame clones only, with some absent. The sample records 65,000 to 85,000 clones, around 67% being singletons. This receptor was identified in a woman aged 25-40 years in good health and CMV-seronegative. The sample consisted of PBMCs. This chain joins TRBV30 and TRBJ2-7; D is unclear. In DNA form, the CDR3 reads TGTGCCTGGAGTGTACTCGCCTACGAGCAGTACTTC. It yields the protein CAWSVLAYEQYF.